The T cell receptor beta chain under discussion was sequenced for a study of technical replicates of blood from several donors. Here immunoSEQ multiplex PCR was the method, and the copy in TCRdb shows in-frame clones only, minus some. The table includes tens of thousands of clones, around 87% detected once. The CDR3 loop spans 14 amino acids. In germline, CDR1 is GTSNPN, CDR2 SVGIG (reference sequence). Trimming shortened V by 1 base and J by 5 bases, and 13 bases separated the two germline ends. The chain is built from TRBV30 and TRBJ2-3; D gene uncertain. The TCR comes from a human donor in good health. Some clones in this sample may be carry-over from other donors' samples. Sequencing used PBMCs. The CDR3 nucleotides are TGTGCCTGGAGTGCCAGGCAGACCAGAGATACGCAGTATTTT. Its translation is CAWSARQTRDTQYF.